The 17 T cell receptor beta chains below come from one sample, sequenced in a study of blood T cell repertoires in COVID-19. The data were produced by immunoSEQ multiplex PCR, yet TCRdb's version contains in-frame clones alone and is incomplete. Here the sample spans 90,000 to 100,000 clones, 70% to 90% being singletons. The sequencing input was peripheral blood. The source of these receptors is a man aged 65-85 years with acute or convalescent COVID-19.

This chain connects TRBV28 to TRBJ1-2; weak D call: TRBD1 (6 bases). Between the trimmed V and J ends, which lost 5 bases and 0 bases, there was a span of 10 bases. This CDR3 spans 14 amino acids. Germline V gene data show CDR1 as MDHEN and CDR2 as SYDVKM. This CDR3 reads CASSLNRANYGYTF. The CDR3 nucleotides read TGTGCCAGCAGTCTAAACAGGGCTAACTATGGCTACACCTTC.

V gene TRBV6-4 combines with J gene TRBJ1-4; weak D call: TRBD1 (5 bases). CDR3 length equals 15 residues. From germline, CDR1 is MRHNA and CDR2 SNTAGT. The V gene lost 6 bases and the J gene lost 0 bases, with 11 bases spanning the gap. The CDR3 protein is CASRRDSSTNEKLFF. CDR3 DNA: TGTGCCAGCAGAAGGGACTCCTCAACTAATGAAAAACTGTTTTTT.

J is TRBJ2-3 and V is TRBV2, with TRBD2 matching over 7 bases. This CDR3 has 18 amino acids. CDR1 is SNHLY and CDR2 is FYNNEI in the germline V gene. V dropped 4 bases and J dropped 1; count of bases not matched to a gene: 14. CDR3 amino acids: CASSATGTNLRRTDTQYF. The DNA of the CDR3 is TGTGCCAGCAGTGCAACCGGGACTAACCTCCGGCGCACAGATACGCAGTATTTT.

This clone was detected a few times. The rearrangement links TRBV30 to TRBJ1-6; possibly TRBD1 for D (5 bases). Between the trimmed V and J ends, which lost 2 bases and 9 bases, there was a span of 14 bases. The CDR3 sequence is 14 residues long. Germline V gene sequence: CDR1 GTSNPN, CDR2 SVGIG (reference sequence). In DNA, the CDR3 is TGTGCCTGGAGTTCGGGACTAACCCCTTCACCCCTCCACTTT. The encoded protein is CAWSSGLTPSPLHF.

This clone was detected a few times. The chain is built from TRBV6-5 and TRBJ1-6; D possibly corresponds to TRBD1 (5 bases). Germline assignment: CDR1 MNHEY and CDR2 SVGAGI. The CDR3 contains 13 residues. V was shortened by 6 bases and J by 10 bases, with 13 bases between the two germline ends. CDR3 sequence reads: CASSGGVDSPLHF. CDR3 DNA: TGTGCCAGCAGCGGAGGGGTCGACTCACCCCTCCACTTT.

This clone occurred a few times. The chain recombines TRBV29-1 with TRBJ2-1, with a weak D call TRBD1 (6 bases). Per germline, CDR1 SQVTM and CDR2 ANQGSEA. V lost 5 bases and J 0 bases, leaving 14 bases between the germline ends. There are 15 residues in the CDR3. The CDR3 is CSVSPGGSSYNEQFF. The CDR3 region has the DNA TGCAGCGTTTCGCCTGGGGGCTCCTCCTACAATGAGCAGTTCTTC.

This chain links TRBV7-9 with TRBJ2-5; the D is unclear. Trimming took off 2 bases at V and 2 bases at J, with 12 bases between the two ends. This CDR3 has 15 residues. CDR1 and CDR2 (germline): SEHNR, FQNEAQ (reference sequence). The CDR3 DNA reads as TGTGCCAGCAGCTTAACGGAGACCCGACAAGAGACCCAGTACTTC. This gives the protein CASSLTETRQETQYF.

The chain links TRBV27 to TRBJ1-6; tentatively, D is TRBD1 (5 bases). Germline lookup yields CDR1 MNHEY and CDR2 SMNVEV (reference sequence). The V gene lost 6 bases and the J gene lost 10 bases, with 10 bases spanning the gap. This CDR3 is built from 12 residues. The CDR3 spells CASRKDRSPLHF. In nucleotides, the CDR3 is TGTGCCAGCAGGAAAGACAGATCACCCCTCCACTTT.

The genes are TRBV11-2 and TRBJ1-3; 7 nucleotides agree with TRBD1. The CDR3 consists of 17 residues. The germline V gene has CDR1 SGHAT and CDR2 FQNNGV. The V and J ends lost 1 base and 2 bases, in that order; junction bases with no gene match: 8. The CDR3: CASSLVAAGGAGNTIYF. The CDR3 bases are TGTGCCAGCAGCTTAGTAGCCGCAGGGGGTGCTGGAAACACCATATATTTT.

The chain employs TRBV28 and TRBJ2-1, with 9 bases lining up with TRBD2. The CDR3 length is 15 residues. J lost 7 bases, V lost 2 bases, and 6 bases had no gene match. The V gene's germline CDR1 is MDHEN and CDR2 SYDVKM. The CDR3 sequence: CASSLAGGPFNEQFF. DNA for the CDR3: TGTGCCAGCAGTTTAGCGGGGGGGCCATTTAATGAGCAGTTCTTC.

The CDR3 DNA sequence: TGTGCCAGCAGCTTACTTAGGGGCCAGGGGCTTGCGAACACTGAAGCTTTCTTT. It specifies CASSLLRGQGLANTEAFF. The chain recombines TRBV7-9 with TRBJ1-1; a possible D gene is TRBD1 (6 bases). Germline loops: CDR1 SEHNR, CDR2 FQNEAQ (reference sequence). Trimming removed 2 bases at V and 1 base at J, with 20 bases between. The CDR3 extends over 18 amino acids. Complete variable domain (other parts from reference TRBV7-9 and TRBJ1-1): DTGVSQNPRHKITKRGQNVTFRCDPISEHNRLYWYRQTLGQGPEFLTYFQNEAQLEKSRLLSDRFSAERPKGSFSTLEIQRTEQGDSAMYLCASSLLRGQGLANTEAFFGQGTRLTVV.

This clone was counted only a few times. This chain uses TRBV23-1 with TRBJ1-6; D remains unclear. TRBV23-1 is an ORF, and what it does is uncertain. The CDR3 loop spans 16 amino acids. V was trimmed by 3 bases and J by 13 bases, leaving 22 bases between them. CDR3 amino acids: CASSHPGGVRRSPLHF. As DNA, the CDR3 is TGCGCCAGCAGTCATCCGGGAGGTGTACGGCGTTCCCCCCTCCACTTT.

The chain is built from TRBV28 and TRBJ1-5; no definite D call. V was shortened by 5 bases and J by 6 bases, with 17 bases between the two germline ends. Germline V gene sequence: CDR1 MDHEN, CDR2 SYDVKM. CDR3 size: 15 residues. The CDR3 region is CASSPPPPAGQPQHF. The DNA of the CDR3 is TGTGCCAGCAGTCCACCCCCCCCTGCAGGTCAGCCCCAGCATTTT.

This clone was found once. CDR3 sequence reads: CASSLLAGGHYNEQFF. In DNA form, the CDR3 reads TGTGCCAGCAGTCTCTTAGCGGGGGGTCACTACAATGAGCAGTTCTTC. This chain uses TRBV27 with TRBJ2-1, with TRBD2 matching 10 bases. This CDR3 is built from 16 residues. Trimming took 5 bases from V and 3 from J; bases not matched to a gene: 7. Germline CDR1 is MNHEY and CDR2 is SMNVEV (reference sequence).

The chain has TRBV6-5 and TRBJ1-6; D not certain. The CDR3 runs 14 residues. The ends were cut back, 4 bases at V and 10 bases at J, with 14 bases in the middle. CDR1 MNHEY and CDR2 SVGAGI come from the germline V gene. DNA for the CDR3: TGTGCCAGCAGTTCTGATGCTGAGAACTCACCCCTCCACTTT. It encodes CASSSDAENSPLHF.

V gene TRBV5-8 combines with J gene TRBJ2-4; D may be TRBD2 (5 bases). The CDR3 covers 13 residues. From germline, CDR1 is SGHTS and CDR2 YDEGEE. Trimming pared 1 base from V and 7 bases from J, leaving 9 bases between. The CDR3: CASSLRGWNIQYF. The CDR3 coding sequence is TGTGCCAGCAGCTTGCGGGGATGGAACATTCAGTACTTC. Based on the CDR3 plus reference TRBV5-8 and TRBJ2-4, the full variable domain is EAGVTQSPTHLIKTRGQQATLRCSPISGHTSVYWYQQALGLGLQFLLWYDEGEERNRGNFPPRFSGRQFPNYSSELNVNALELEDSALYLCASSLRGWNIQYFGAGTRLSVL.

The V call is TRBV27, the J call TRBJ1-1, with D possibly being TRBD1 (5 bases). CDR3 size: 12 residues. The ends were cut back, 10 bases at V and 6 bases at J, with 15 bases in the middle. Per germline, CDR1 MNHEY and CDR2 SMNVEV (reference sequence). The CDR3 bases are TGTGCCACCGTGGGGGGTGTGGCTGAAGCTTTCTTT. Protein: CATVGGVAEAFF.